This TCR beta chain was sequenced during a study of graft-versus-host responses after intestinal transplantation. Study-level background: All recipients got anti-thymocyte globulin induction, then tacrolimus and steroids for 3 to 4 years. Findings and caveats of the study: Graft-versus-host to host-versus-graft clonal ratios in allografts were high in patients with graft-donor T cell macrochimerism.

Notes on this clone: What it recognizes is unknown.

Assay: immunoSEQ multiplex PCR; the TCRdb copy retains only in-frame clones and omits some. Counted here are 30,000 to 50,000 clones, about 95% occurring once; the ten biggest clones make up less than 0.25%. Germline values: CDR1 LNHNV, CDR2 YYDKDF (reference sequence). V was pared by 5 bases and J by 4 bases, with 8 bases of the junction left unmatched. CDR3 length: 15 residues. This TCR was recovered from a human donor who was the organ donor for an intestinal transplant. The gene calls are TRBV15 and TRBJ2-7, with 10 positions matching TRBD1. Material: unstimulated CD8+ T cells sorted from spleen or lymph node cells, obtained before transplant. DNA of the CDR3: TGTGCCACCAGCGGACGGGGACAGGGGACTTACGAGCAGTACTTC. Translating it yields CATSGRGQGTYEQYF.